At least ten counts were recorded for the clone carrying this T cell receptor beta chain. Its matching antigen is unknown. Universal primer sites and UMIs were introduced during 5'RACE template-switching synthesis of TCR cDNA. TCRdb called the 5' RACE reads again in MiXCR, with one record for every CDR3 protein. The sample has about 320,000 distinct CDR3 sequences; around 4.3% are singletons. The entry originates in a study of T cells after yellow fever vaccination. Study-wide points: Re-detected after boosting: most primary clones, 96% of CD4 and 88% of CD8.

The CDR3 extends over 15 amino acids. V was trimmed by 0 bases and J by 1 base, leaving 9 bases between them. Germline assignment: CDR1 LGHDT and CDR2 YNNKEL (reference sequence). The genes are TRBV3-1 and TRBJ1-1; weak D call: TRBD1 (5 bases). The sequence was obtained from a man aged 18-30 years who received the YFV17D yellow fever vaccine. Sequences were derived from PBMCs, sampled 15 days after the yellow fever booster vaccination. The CDR3 region is CASSQDTGRNTEAFF. The CDR3 DNA sequence: TGTGCCAGCAGCCAAGATACAGGACGGAACACTGAAGCTTTCTTT. The full variable domain, in which reference TRBV3-1 and TRBJ1-1 provide the parts outside the CDR3, is DTAVSQTPKYLVTQMGNDKSIKCEQNLGHDTMYWYKQDSKKFLKIMFSYNNKELIINETVPNRFSPKSPDKAHLNLHINSLELGDSAVYFCASSQDTGRNTEAFFGQGTRLTVV.